This T cell receptor (beta chain) was observed in a study of glioma-infiltrating T cells. Study outcomes and limitations: Only very few CDR3 sequences appeared in both tissue and blood. Above-expected tissue-blood divergence occurred in all gliomas, most in low-grade ones. Signature shared blood CDR3 motifs were enriched in low-divergence and depleted in high-divergence patients.

Using RNA template, CDR3s of TCR alpha and beta were amplified with iRepertoire arm-PCR. TCRdb ran MiXCR on the multiplex PCR reads and lists one entry per CDR3 protein. The sample shows approximately 400,000 distinct CDR3 sequences, roughly two fifths of them seen only once. This clonotype showed up many times. The antigen remains undetermined. This CDR3 comprises 12 residues. Trimming took off 3 bases at V and 0 bases at J, with 0 bases between the two ends. Germline V gives CDR1 MGHDK, CDR2 SYGVNS. The sample was glioma tissue, nonneoplastic brain tissue, or PBMCs (not recorded which). The chain employs TRBV25-1 and TRBJ1-5, with D unresolved. This sequence was found in a human donor with low-grade glioma or glioblastoma, undergoing nonglioma brain surgery, or in good health (not recorded which). The CDR3 coding sequence is TGTGCCAGCAGTGATAGCAATCAGCCCCAGCATTTT. As protein: CASSDSNQPQHF.